Listed here are 2 T cell receptor beta chains from one sample, sequenced in a study of blood T cell repertoires in COVID-19. Sequencing used immunoSEQ multiplex PCR; TCRdb keeps in-frame clones, though not all of them. The profile shows about 430,000 clones, approximately 90% of them singletons. Sample: PBMCs or T cells enriched from blood (not recorded which). The receptors were gathered from a woman between 18 and 29 years old who had been exposed to COVID-19.

The rearrangement links TRBV15 to TRBJ1-5; D not resolved. Germline V lookup: CDR1 LNHNV, CDR2 YYDKDF (reference sequence). The ends were cut back, 0 bases at V and 7 bases at J, with 7 bases in the middle. CDR3 length equals 13 residues. CDR3 nucleotide sequence: TGTGCCACCAGCAGAGAGACAATCCAGCCCCAGCATTTT. The encoded protein is CATSRETIQPQHF.

This chain joins TRBV28 and TRBJ1-4; no reliable D call. The V end lost 5 bases, the J end lost 11 bases, and 9 bases lay between the germline ends. This CDR3 region has 11 residues. Germline-derived CDR1 and CDR2 are MDHEN and SYDVKM. For the CDR3, the DNA is TGTGCCAGCAGTCCACTAGGGAAACTGTTTTTT. Protein sequence: CASSPLGKLFF.